This T cell receptor beta chain was documented in a study of T cell responses to AZD1222 COVID-19 vaccine (dated by TCRdb to 2020 to 2022). Regarding the complete study: AZD1222 recipients with second doses at about 4 weeks or about 12 weeks were pooled, because spike-specific TCR depth and breadth did not differ between schedules. Trial participants were enrolled by age into subgroups of 18-55, 56-69 and 70-plus years, and about 150, 27 and 61 TCR-sequenced participants, respectively, were included in these subgroups. TCR sequencing was performed for more than 230 trial participants, of whom 200 to 220 were given two doses of AZD1222 and some 26 were given two doses of MenACWY control vaccine. Paper-wide results and their limitations: Epitopes outside the regions mutated in the B.1.351 and B.1.1.7 variants were reportedly recognized by nearly half of the unique spike-specific TCRs. Conclusions about previously exposed vaccinees are limited, since just 6 or 7 AZD1222 recipients were seropositive for SARS-CoV-2 at baseline. The 56-69-year group was small, and its depth increase did not reach significance, likely because of low power. The vaccine-associated CD4 TCRs covered the entire spike protein, and the dominant responses fell in regions 160-218 and 743-854. Spike-specific TCR breadth and depth rose significantly after two AZD1222 doses compared with day 0 and with MenACWY recipients. Participants were mostly white British, with more females than males. The authors suggested clonal diversity may have been underestimated. Because no samples from the day 14 peak response were available, repertoires could be characterized only after the peak T cell response.

The CDR3 regions of human TCRbeta chains were analyzed by immunosequencing. The paper's data handling went like this. Repertoire TCRs were matched against a reference library of SARS-CoV-2-specific TCRs generated with the MIRA antigen-specificity platform. Breadth was defined as the fraction of unique TCRs that were SARS-CoV-2-associated. Depth was defined as the fraction of total T cells that were SARS-CoV-2-associated. Each spike-specific TCR was assigned to its reactive spike region and to a CD4 or CD8 class using the MIRA data. Log10-transformed breadth and depth values were compared by one-way ANOVA with Sidak's multiple comparisons tests. TCRdb re-hosts the immuneACCESS table, in-frame sequences only. Its copies lack some clones; in the studies checked, an unresolved V gene accounts for under half of them, and the cause for the rest is not known. The V and J calls and clone size are taken from that table; D and trimming were inferred from the DNA. The sample yields tens of thousands of clones; around 86% were counted once. Around 15% of the sample lies in the top ten.

The germline V gene (reference sequence) sets CDR1 to LNHDA and CDR2 to SQIVND. V was cut back by 2 bases and J by 4 bases, leaving a gap of 8 bases between them. The cysteine opens and the phenylalanine closes a CDR3 of 13 amino acids. Only the CDR3 DNA stays, 39 bases, in frame from base 1. As concerns this clone: Its binding antigen is unknown. Within one base of it there is no much larger clone, and no base qualities were kept.

Taken with the paper, the label for time point translates to: baseline before first vaccination. Vaccinee samples came from UK trials COV001 and COV002, including a single-blind randomized controlled phase 2/3 trial of AZD1222 (ChAdOx1 nCoV-19) in healthy adults. For TCRbeta chain sequencing, PBMC samples were collected from trial participants at day 0 and at day 28 after the second dose. This sequence originates from an adult in good health. The sequences come from peripheral blood, collected on day 0 of AZD1222 vaccination. The sequence is built from TRBV19 and TRBJ2-5; the D gene cannot be resolved reliably. The DNA sequence is TGTGCCAGTAGTATACCAGGAGCAGAGACCCAGTACTTC. Translated, this is CASSIPGAETQYF.